This T cell receptor beta chain came from a study of blood T cells in healthy people across ages. There are a few counts of this clonotype. At one boundary the junction diverges from the germline segment, which might be a read error. Next came a second PCR, run for about 6 to 12 cycles, which used a sample-barcoded 5' primer along with a J-beta primer mix. TCRdb re-called the 5' RACE reads with MiXCR, one entry per CDR3 protein. This sample yields roughly 1.9 million distinct CDR3 sequences, of which roughly two fifths are seen a single time; under 25% belongs to the top ten. This CDR3 spans 13 amino acids. CDR1 and CDR2 (germline): DFQATT, SNEGSKA (reference sequence). The sample providers were healthy Caucasian people from Russia, aged roughly 6 to 95. Researchers report isolating at least 6 million PBMCs per sample.

The sample consisted of blood. The origin of this receptor is a human donor in good health. This chain uses TRBV20-1 with TRBJ2-3; no firm D call. CDR3 loop: CSARGELSDAQYF. CDR3 DNA: TGCAGTGCTAGAGGGGAACTTTCAGATGCGCAGTATTTT.